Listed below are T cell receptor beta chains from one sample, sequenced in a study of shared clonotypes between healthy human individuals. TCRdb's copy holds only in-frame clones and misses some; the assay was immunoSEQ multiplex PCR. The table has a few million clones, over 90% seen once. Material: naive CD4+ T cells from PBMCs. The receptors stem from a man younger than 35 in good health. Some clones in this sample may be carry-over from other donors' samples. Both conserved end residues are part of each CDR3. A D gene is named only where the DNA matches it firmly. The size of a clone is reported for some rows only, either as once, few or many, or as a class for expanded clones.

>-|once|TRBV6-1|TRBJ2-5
CASSDFGASVKETQYF
TGTGCCAGCAGTGACTTTGGAGCTAGCGTTAAAGAGACCCAGTACTTC
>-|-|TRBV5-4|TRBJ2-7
CASSPADPRHEQYF
TGTGCCAGCAGCCCCGCCGACCCGCGCCACGAGCAGTACTTC
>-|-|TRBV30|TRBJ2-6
CACDRSITISGANVLTF
TGTGCCTGCGACAGATCTATAACTATCTCTGGGGCCAACGTCCTGACTTTC
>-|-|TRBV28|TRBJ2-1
CASSLWGIRRTSSYNEQFF
TGTGCCAGCAGTTTATGGGGGATTCGACGAACTAGCTCCTACAATGAGCAGTTCTTC
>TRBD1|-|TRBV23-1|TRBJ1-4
CASSQPGTGPDEKLFF
TGCGCCAGCAGTCAACCTGGGACAGGTCCGGACGAAAAACTGTTTTTT
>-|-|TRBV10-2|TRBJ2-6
CASSEGRASGANVLTF
TGCGCCAGCAGTGAAGGACGGGCCTCTGGGGCCAACGTCCTGACTTTC
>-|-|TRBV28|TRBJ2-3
CASSSGSLQPDTQYF
TGTGCCAGCAGTTCCGGGTCCCTCCAACCAGATACGCAGTATTTT
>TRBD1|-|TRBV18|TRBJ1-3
CASTGDSGNTIYF
TGTGCCAGTACAGGGGACTCTGGAAACACCATATATTTT
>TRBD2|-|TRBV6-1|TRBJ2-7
CASRAGGVYEQYF
TGTGCCAGCAGAGCGGGAGGGGTCTACGAGCAGTACTTC
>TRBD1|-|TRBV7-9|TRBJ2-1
CASSRRQGGISYNEQFF
TGTGCCAGCAGCCGTAGACAGGGGGGTATATCCTACAATGAGCAGTTCTTC
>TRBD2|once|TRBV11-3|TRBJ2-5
CASSRGGSETQYF
TGTGCCAGCAGCCGGGGGGGTTCAGAGACCCAGTACTTC
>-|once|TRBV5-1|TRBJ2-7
CASSLVEGGGYEQYF
TGCGCCAGCAGCTTGGTTGAAGGGGGTGGCTACGAGCAGTACTTC
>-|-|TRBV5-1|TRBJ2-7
CASSLGSSYEQYF
TGCGCCAGCAGCCTAGGGTCCTCCTACGAGCAGTACTTC
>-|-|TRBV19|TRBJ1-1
CASSIMGARNTEAFF
TGTGCCAGTAGTATAATGGGGGCCAGGAACACTGAAGCTTTCTTT
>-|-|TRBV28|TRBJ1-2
CASSPYPGGGYTF
TGTGCCAGCAGTCCCTACCCCGGGGGTGGCTACACCTTC
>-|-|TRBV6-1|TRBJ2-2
CASRGGQAGELFF
TGTGCCAGCAGGGGGGGCCAAGCCGGGGAGCTGTTTTTT
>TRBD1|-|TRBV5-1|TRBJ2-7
CASSPSNRGLDYEQYF
TGCGCCAGCAGCCCTTCCAACAGGGGGCTAGACTACGAGCAGTACTTC
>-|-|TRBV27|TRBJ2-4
CASRTSTGPASKNIQYF
TGTGCCAGCAGGACATCCACAGGGCCGGCGTCCAAAAACATTCAGTACTTC
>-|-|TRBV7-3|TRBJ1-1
CASSSTENTEAFF
TGTGCCAGCAGCTCCACCGAGAACACTGAAGCTTTCTTT
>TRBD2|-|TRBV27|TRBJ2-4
CASSLGTSGLYF
TGTGCCAGCAGTTTAGGGACTAGCGGACTTTACTTC
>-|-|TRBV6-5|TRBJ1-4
CASSYGGEGFNEKLFF
TGTGCCAGCAGTTACGGCGGTGAAGGGTTTAACGAAAAACTGTTTTTT
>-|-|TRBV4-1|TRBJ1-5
CASSPRDEGNQPQHF
TGCGCCAGCAGCCCACGGGACGAGGGGAATCAGCCCCAGCATTTT
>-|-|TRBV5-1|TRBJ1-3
CASSLGGLNTIYF
TGCGCCAGCAGCTTGGGGGGTCTAAACACCATATATTTT
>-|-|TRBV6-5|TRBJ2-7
CATLVGATYEQYF
TGTGCCACCCTCGTGGGGGCGACCTACGAGCAGTACTTC
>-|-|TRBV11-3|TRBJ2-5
CASSRTRLETQYF
TGTGCCAGCAGCCGCACCCGTCTGGAGACCCAGTACTTC
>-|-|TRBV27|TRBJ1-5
CASSLWGREYQPQHF
TGTGCCAGCAGTTTATGGGGCAGGGAGTATCAGCCCCAGCATTTT
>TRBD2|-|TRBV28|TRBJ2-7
CASSQGRASGVPGF
TGTGCCAGCAGCCAAGGTAGGGCTAGCGGGGTCCCGGGCTTC
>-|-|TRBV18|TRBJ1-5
CASSPGGKRNQPQHF
TGTGCCAGCTCACCGGGGGGAAAACGCAATCAGCCCCAGCATTTT
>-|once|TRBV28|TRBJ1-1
CASTGPPDAEAFF
TGTGCCAGCACGGGGCCCCCGGACGCTGAAGCTTTCTTT
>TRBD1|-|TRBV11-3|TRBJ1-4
CASSLDRNEKLFF
TGTGCCAGCAGCTTGGACAGGAATGAAAAACTGTTTTTT
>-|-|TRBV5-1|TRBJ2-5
CASSLNWQETQYF
TGCGCCAGCAGCTTGAACTGGCAAGAGACCCAGTACTTC
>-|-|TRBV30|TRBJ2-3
CAWSVRRSRDTQYF
TGTGCCTGGAGTGTAAGGAGATCCCGGGATACGCAGTATTTT
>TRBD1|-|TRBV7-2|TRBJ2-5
CASSLWTGIETQYF
TGTGCCAGCAGCTTATGGACAGGGATAGAGACCCAGTACTTC
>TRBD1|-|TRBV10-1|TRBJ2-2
CASTTPKSGTGGAGTNTGELFF
TGCGCCAGCACAACACCGAAATCCGGGACAGGGGGCGCGGGTACAAACACCGGGGAGCTGTTTTTT
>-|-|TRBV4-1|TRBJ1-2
CASSRPGSLDGYTF
TGCGCCAGCAGCCGGCCGGGCAGCCTCGATGGCTACACCTTC
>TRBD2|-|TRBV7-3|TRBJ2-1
CASSPGRGAGAGNEQFF
TGTGCCAGCAGCCCCGGGCGGGGAGCGGGAGCGGGCAATGAGCAGTTCTTC
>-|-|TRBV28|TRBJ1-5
CASTYYPLNSNQPQHF
TGTGCCAGCACCTACTACCCCCTTAATAGCAATCAGCCCCAGCATTTT
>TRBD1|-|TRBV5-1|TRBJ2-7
CASSPDNRGNKRDEQYF
TGCGCCAGCAGCCCAGACAACAGGGGGAATAAACGGGACGAGCAGTACTTC
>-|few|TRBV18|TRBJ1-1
CASSPFAENTEAFF
TGTGCCAGCTCACCATTCGCAGAGAACACTGAAGCTTTCTTT
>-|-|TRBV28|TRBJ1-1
CASSPNGAARRAFF
TGTGCCAGCAGTCCTAACGGGGCAGCCCGGAGGGCTTTCTTT
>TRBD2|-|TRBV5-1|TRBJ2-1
CASSLTPHTSGTYNEQFF
TGCGCCAGCAGCCTGACACCACACACTAGCGGGACCTACAATGAGCAGTTCTTC
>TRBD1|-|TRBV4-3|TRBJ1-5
CASSQSPGTGDQPQHF
TGCGCCAGCAGCCAATCCCCCGGGACAGGAGATCAGCCCCAGCATTTT
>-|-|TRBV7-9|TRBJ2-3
CASSNLARSTDTQYF
TGTGCCAGCAGCAACTTAGCGCGGAGCACAGATACGCAGTATTTT
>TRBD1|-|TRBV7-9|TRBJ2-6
CASSLAGQGGFGANVLTF
TGTGCCAGCAGCTTGGCGGGACAGGGGGGCTTCGGGGCCAACGTCCTGACTTTC
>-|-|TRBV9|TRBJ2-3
CASSVEPGTDTQYF
TGTGCCAGCAGCGTAGAGCCAGGGACAGATACGCAGTATTTT
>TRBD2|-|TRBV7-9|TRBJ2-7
CASRPSGSSSYEQYF
TGTGCCAGCAGACCCAGCGGGAGCAGCTCCTACGAGCAGTACTTC
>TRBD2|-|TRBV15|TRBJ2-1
CATSRVRLAGGPSYNEQFF
TGTGCCACCAGCAGAGTACGGCTAGCGGGAGGGCCCTCCTACAATGAGCAGTTCTTC
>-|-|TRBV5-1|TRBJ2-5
CASSLAFSGRVRGQETQYF
TGCGCCAGCAGCTTGGCCTTCTCAGGCAGGGTTAGGGGACAAGAGACCCAGTACTTC
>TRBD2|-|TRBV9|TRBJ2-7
CASSETGTSGSYEQYF
TGTGCCAGCAGCGAGACCGGGACTAGCGGCTCCTACGAGCAGTACTTC
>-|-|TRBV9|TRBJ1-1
CASSVTGNTEAFF
TGTGCCAGCAGCGTAACAGGGAACACTGAAGCTTTCTTT